This T cell receptor (beta chain) emerged from a study of T cell responses to AZD1222 COVID-19 vaccine. Study conclusions and caveats: Spike as a whole was targeted by vaccine-associated CD4 TCRs, dominant at 160-218 and 743-854. Just a handful of people given AZD1222 tested seropositive at baseline.

Generated by immunoSEQ multiplex PCR, the TCRdb table keeps only in-frame clones and is missing some. The sample consists of about 130,000 clones, roughly 93% of them appearing once. This clone was picked up one time. Its antigen remains unknown. V was cut by 2 bases and J by 4 bases, with 11 bases left in between. CDR1 is LNHDA and CDR2 is SQIVND in the germline V gene (reference sequence). There are 14 residues in the CDR3. This TCR was recovered from an adult in good health. The source was peripheral blood, collected on day 0 of AZD1222 vaccination. V usage is TRBV19 and J usage is TRBJ1-1; D is unresolved. In DNA form, the CDR3 reads TGTGCCAGTAGTATAAAGTGGGATGGCACTGAAGCTTTCTTT. Protein: CASSIKWDGTEAFF.